This entry features one TCR beta chain sequence. Sequencing was performed with immunoSEQ multiplex PCR; in TCRdb, only in-frame clones are kept and a portion is missing. Of 40,000 to 55,000 clones listed, about 93% are singletons. This sample is part of a study of T cell changes during pregnancy in multiple sclerosis. Sequenced material: CD4+ T cells from peripheral blood mononuclear cells, taken before pregnancy. This receptor was identified in a female donor with multiple sclerosis, enrolled in a pregnancy study.

Here the CDR3 DNA reads TGTGCCAGCAGTTTCGACTGGTCTGGTTGGGGGGAGGTGAATAGCAATCAGCCCCAGCATTTT. Residues: CASSFDWSGWGEVNSNQPQHF. The V gene is TRBV28, the J gene TRBJ1-5, with a possible D match to TRBD1 (5 bases). Trimming took 3 bases from V and 0 from J, leaving 27 bases between them. CDR3 size: 21 residues. Per the germline V gene, CDR1 is MDHEN and CDR2 is SYDVKM.